This T cell receptor beta chain stems from a study of T-cell memory formation after mild COVID-19. This clonotype turned up a few times. Its antigen is as yet unknown. Overall study findings and caveats: Chiefly within CM and EM were the contracting CD4+ clones; CD8+ ones were within EMRA.

Trimming shortened V by 0 bases and J by 6 bases, and 11 bases separated the two germline ends. The CDR3 has 15 residues. Germline V gene sequence: CDR1 MGHRA, CDR2 YSYEKL. TCRdb reprocessed the 5' RACE reads with MiXCR, giving one entry per CDR3 protein. Of about 150,000 distinct CDR3 sequences listed, around 15% are singletons. The origin of this receptor is an adult woman who had mild COVID-19 (a few samples of this study predate the infection). Cell type and time point are not known. The sample was PBMCs or a T cell subset sorted from them (not recorded which). The gene calls are TRBV4-1 and TRBJ1-4; the D gene is possibly TRBD1 (5 bases). The CDR3 bases are TGCGCCAGCAGCCAAGATAGGGGACGATATGAAAAACTGTTTTTT. Encoded protein: CASSQDRGRYEKLFF.